The rows below give T cell receptor beta chains drawn from one sample of a study of blood T cell repertoires in COVID-19. The assay was immunoSEQ multiplex PCR, and TCRdb's table has in-frame clones only and misses some. Among about 440,000 clones listed, approximately 88% were seen once. Sequencing used peripheral blood. These TCRs come from a woman aged 45-60 years with COVID-19, enrolled during active disease. Each CDR3 is given with its conserved first and last residue. A D gene is named only where the DNA matches it firmly. Size is stated for part of the rows, as once, few or many counts, or as a class when the clone is expanded.

J	D	V	size	CDR3	DNA
TRBJ1-4	TRBD1	TRBV9	.	CASSVGVWTGEGEKLFF	TGTGCCAGCAGCGTAGGAGTTTGGACAGGGGAGGGAGAAAAACTGTTTTTT
TRBJ1-1	.	TRBV5-1	few	CASSLTVNTEAFF	TGCGCCAGCAGCTTGACGGTGAACACTGAAGCTTTCTTT
TRBJ2-7	.	TRBV4-1	.	CASSQATGSSYEQYF	TGCGCCAGCAGCCAAGCGACGGGGAGCTCCTACGAGCAGTACTTC
TRBJ2-7	.	TRBV12-3/TRBV12-4	.	CASSLRTSEQYF	TGTGCCAGCAGTTTAAGGACAAGCGAGCAGTACTTC
TRBJ2-3	.	TRBV11-2	.	CASEEGAMGDTQYF	TGTGCCTCAGAGGAGGGGGCGATGGGAGATACGCAGTATTTT
TRBJ2-3	.	TRBV7-9	.	CASSRGSDTQYF	TGTGCCAGCAGCCGGGGTTCAGATACGCAGTATTTT
TRBJ2-1	TRBD2	TRBV11-2	.	CASSSLLAGGLYNEQFF	TGTGCCAGCAGCTCACTCCTAGCGGGGGGCCTCTACAATGAGCAGTTCTTC
TRBJ1-2	.	TRBV13	.	CASSPRGYTF	TGTGCCAGCAGCCCGCGCGGCTACACCTTC
TRBJ1-2	TRBD1	TRBV13	.	CASSAQGLNGYTF	TGTGCCAGCAGCGCACAGGGGTTGAATGGCTACACCTTC
TRBJ2-2	TRBD1	TRBV7-9	.	CASFLQGAETGELFF	TGTGCCAGCTTCTTACAGGGGGCGGAAACCGGGGAGCTGTTTTTT
TRBJ1-3	.	TRBV5-1	once	CASSLTVSHSGNTIYF	TGCGCCAGCAGCTTGACAGTTTCTCACTCTGGAAACACCATATATTTT
TRBJ2-1	.	TRBV5-1	.	CASSLEAGRGEQFF	TGCGCCAGCAGCTTGGAGGCAGGCAGGGGCGAGCAGTTCTTC
TRBJ1-6	.	TRBV9	.	CASSLYGGNSPLHF	TGTGCCAGCAGTCTCTACGGGGGGAATTCACCCCTCCACTTT
TRBJ1-1	.	TRBV5-1	once	CASSSLGGRNTEAFF	TGCGCCAGCAGCTCCTTGGGGGGAAGGAACACTGAAGCTTTCTTT
TRBJ1-1	TRBD1	TRBV19	.	CASSPRTGRTEAFF	TGTGCCAGTAGTCCTAGGACAGGGCGTACTGAAGCTTTCTTT
TRBJ1-5	.	TRBV11-2	.	CASSLGTTINQPQHF	TGTGCCAGCAGCTTAGGAACTACGATCAATCAGCCCCAGCATTTT
TRBJ1-1	.	TRBV10-2	.	CASKTIGDTEAFF	TGCGCCAGCAAAACGATAGGGGACACTGAAGCTTTCTTT
TRBJ2-7	.	TRBV14	.	CASSQGSAGQYGGQYF	TGTGCCAGCAGCCAAGGGTCGGCAGGGCAATACGGGGGGCAGTACTTC
TRBJ2-7	TRBD1	TRBV30	once	CAWDRVGYEQYF	TGTGCCTGGGACAGGGTGGGGTATGAGCAGTACTTC
TRBJ2-3	TRBD2	TRBV7-9	.	CASSLGLAGAPGTQYF	TGTGCCAGCAGCTTAGGGCTAGCGGGGGCCCCGGGTACGCAGTATTTT
TRBJ2-3	.	TRBV10-1	.	CASSDATENTDTQYF	TGCGCCAGCAGCGACGCGACTGAGAACACAGATACGCAGTATTTT
TRBJ2-2	.	TRBV5-4	few	CATMHRTNTGELFF	TGTGCCACTATGCACAGGACGAACACCGGGGAGCTGTTTTTT
TRBJ2-5	.	TRBV15	.	CATSNGRQETQYF	TGTGCCACCAGCAATGGCCGCCAAGAGACCCAGTACTTC
TRBJ1-1	.	TRBV6-5	.	CASSLDHGGVEAFF	TGTGCCAGCAGCCTCGACCATGGAGGAGTTGAAGCTTTCTTT
TRBJ2-5	TRBD2	TRBV6-6	.	CASSYWTSGGETQYF	TGTGCCAGCAGTTACTGGACTAGCGGGGGAGAGACCCAGTACTTC
TRBJ1-6	.	TRBV5-1	.	CASSLASSGNSPLHF	TGCGCCAGCAGCTTGGCATCATCAGGGAACTCACCCCTCCACTTT
TRBJ1-1	.	TRBV7-3	.	CASTSGTLNTEAFF	TGTGCCAGCACCTCCGGGACTCTTAACACTGAAGCTTTCTTT
TRBJ1-4	TRBD1	TRBV2	.	CASSVVGQRNEKLFF	TGTGCCAGCAGTGTAGTGGGACAGCGTAATGAAAAACTGTTTTTT
TRBJ2-7	.	TRBV5-1	.	CASSFARSSYEQYF	TGCGCCAGCAGCTTCGCCCGCAGCTCCTACGAGCAGTACTTC
TRBJ2-6	TRBD1	TRBV23-1	.	CASSQKVADRASSGANVLTF	TGCGCCAGCAGTCAAAAAGTCGCGGACAGGGCGAGCTCTGGGGCCAACGTCCTGACTTTC
TRBJ1-1	.	TRBV7-2	few	CASSFTYGNTEAFF	TGTGCCAGCAGTTTTACTTACGGGAACACTGAAGCTTTCTTT
TRBJ1-2	TRBD1	TRBV5-4	.	CASSLGTGRGGYTF	TGTGCCAGCAGCTTGGGGACAGGGAGAGGTGGCTACACCTTC
TRBJ1-1	.	TRBV18	.	CASSPPQGDTEAFF	TGTGCCAGCTCACCACCGCAAGGGGACACTGAAGCTTTCTTT